This T cell receptor (beta chain) was retrieved from a study of T cells after yellow fever vaccination. Broader study findings: On re-exposure, the response was weaker but peaked faster, at day 5 versus 15.

Template switching by 5'RACE produced TCR cDNA, adding a universal primer site and UMIs. From the 5' RACE reads, TCRdb called clonotypes with MiXCR, one entry per CDR3 protein. Among under 95,000 distinct CDR3 sequences listed, 7.3% were seen once. This CDR3 has 14 residues. V shed 4 bases and J 5 bases; nucleotides not matched to a gene: 8. Germline CDR1 SGHRS, CDR2 YFSETQ. As regards this clonotype: Its target is not known.

The chain carries TRBV5-1 and TRBJ2-5; 7 nucleotides align to TRBD1. This TCR came from a man between 18 and 29 years old who received the YFV17D yellow fever vaccine. Specimen: CD8+ T cells sorted from PBMCs, collected 10 days after the first yellow fever vaccination. CDR3 protein: CASSQTGLEETQYF. Here the CDR3 DNA reads TGCGCCAGCAGCCAGACAGGGTTAGAGGAGACCCAGTACTTC. Using reference TRBV5-1 and TRBJ2-5 for the parts outside the CDR3, the full variable domain is KAGVTQTPRYLIKTRGQQVTLSCSPISGHRSVSWYQQTPGQGLQFLFEYFSETQRNKGNFPGRFSGRQFSNSRSEMNVSTLELGDSALYLCASSQTGLEETQYFGPGTRLLVL.